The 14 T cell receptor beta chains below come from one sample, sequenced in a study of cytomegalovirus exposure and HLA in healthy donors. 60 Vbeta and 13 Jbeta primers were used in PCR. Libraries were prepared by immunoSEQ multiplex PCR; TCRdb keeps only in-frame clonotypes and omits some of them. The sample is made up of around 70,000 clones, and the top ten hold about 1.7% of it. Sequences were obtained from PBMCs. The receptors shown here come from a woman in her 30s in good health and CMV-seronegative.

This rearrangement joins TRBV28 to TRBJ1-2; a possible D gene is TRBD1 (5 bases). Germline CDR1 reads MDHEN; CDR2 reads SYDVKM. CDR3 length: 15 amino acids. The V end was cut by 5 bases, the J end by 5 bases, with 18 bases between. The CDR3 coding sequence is TGTGCCAGCAGTCGAGGTGCCCAGGGTGAATATGGCTACACCTTC. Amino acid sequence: CASSRGAQGEYGYTF.

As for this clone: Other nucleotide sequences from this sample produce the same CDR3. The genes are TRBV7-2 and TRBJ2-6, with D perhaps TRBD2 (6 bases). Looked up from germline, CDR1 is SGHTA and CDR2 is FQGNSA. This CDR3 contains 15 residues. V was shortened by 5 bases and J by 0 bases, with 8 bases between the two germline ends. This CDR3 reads CASSKGLSGANVLTF. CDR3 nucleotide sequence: TGTGCCAGCAGCAAGGGACTCTCTGGGGCCAACGTCCTGACTTTC.

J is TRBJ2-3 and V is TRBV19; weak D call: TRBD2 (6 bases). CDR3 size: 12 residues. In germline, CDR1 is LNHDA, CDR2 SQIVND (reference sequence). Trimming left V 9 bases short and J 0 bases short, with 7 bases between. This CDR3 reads CASRGSTDTQYF. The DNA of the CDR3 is TGTGCCAGCCGGGGGAGCACAGATACGCAGTATTTT.

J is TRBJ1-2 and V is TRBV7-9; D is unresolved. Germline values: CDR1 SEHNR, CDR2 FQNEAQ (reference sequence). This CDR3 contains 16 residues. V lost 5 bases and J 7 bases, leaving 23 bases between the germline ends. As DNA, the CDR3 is TGTGCCAGCAGCCCACGGAGCGGCCCCGGGGTCGGTGGCTACACCTTC. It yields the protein CASSPRSGPGVGGYTF.

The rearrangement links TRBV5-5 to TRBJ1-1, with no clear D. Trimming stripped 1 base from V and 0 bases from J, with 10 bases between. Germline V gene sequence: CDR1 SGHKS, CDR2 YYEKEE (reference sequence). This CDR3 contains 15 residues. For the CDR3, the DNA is TGTGCCAGCAGCTTGCTCGATAGAATGAACACTGAAGCTTTCTTT. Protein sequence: CASSLLDRMNTEAFF.

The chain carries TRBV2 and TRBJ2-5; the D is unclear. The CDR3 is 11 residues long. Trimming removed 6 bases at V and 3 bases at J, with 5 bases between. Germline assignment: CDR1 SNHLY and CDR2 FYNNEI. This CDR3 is CASSEEETQYF. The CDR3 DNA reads TGTGCCAGCAGCGAGGAAGAGACCCAGTACTTC.

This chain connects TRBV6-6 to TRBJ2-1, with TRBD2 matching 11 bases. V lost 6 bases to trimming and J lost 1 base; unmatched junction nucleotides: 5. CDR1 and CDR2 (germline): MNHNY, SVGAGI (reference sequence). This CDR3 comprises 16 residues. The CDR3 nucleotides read TGTGCCAGCAGCCATAGCGGGGGGGCTTCCTACAATGAGCAGTTCTTC. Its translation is CASSHSGGASYNEQFF.

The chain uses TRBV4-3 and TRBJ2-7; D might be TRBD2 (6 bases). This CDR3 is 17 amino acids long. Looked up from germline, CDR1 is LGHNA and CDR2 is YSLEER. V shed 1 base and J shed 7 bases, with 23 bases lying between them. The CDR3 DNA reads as TGCGCCAGCAGCCAAGGGGACCCTGGTAGTTTTGCGGGGGAGCAGTACTTC. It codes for CASSQGDPGSFAGEQYF.

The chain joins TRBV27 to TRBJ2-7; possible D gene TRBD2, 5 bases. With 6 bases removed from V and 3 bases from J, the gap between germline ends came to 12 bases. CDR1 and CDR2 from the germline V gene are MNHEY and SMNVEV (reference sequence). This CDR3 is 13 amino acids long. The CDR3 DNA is TGTGCCAGCAGCCTACGAGAGGGCTACGAGCAGTACTTC. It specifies CASSLREGYEQYF.

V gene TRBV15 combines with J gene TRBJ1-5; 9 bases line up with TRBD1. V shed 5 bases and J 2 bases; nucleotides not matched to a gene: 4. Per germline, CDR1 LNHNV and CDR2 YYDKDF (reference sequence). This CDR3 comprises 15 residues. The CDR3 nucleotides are TGTGCCACCAGCGAGGACAGGGGTCGCAATCAGCCCCAGCATTTT. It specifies CATSEDRGRNQPQHF.

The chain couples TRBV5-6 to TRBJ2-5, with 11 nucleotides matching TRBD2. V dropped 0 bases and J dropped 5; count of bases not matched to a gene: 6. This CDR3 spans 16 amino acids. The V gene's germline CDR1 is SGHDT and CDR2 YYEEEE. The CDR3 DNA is TGTGCCAGCAGCTTGGCCCTAGCGGGAGGAGAGGAGACCCAGTACTTC. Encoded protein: CASSLALAGGEETQYF.

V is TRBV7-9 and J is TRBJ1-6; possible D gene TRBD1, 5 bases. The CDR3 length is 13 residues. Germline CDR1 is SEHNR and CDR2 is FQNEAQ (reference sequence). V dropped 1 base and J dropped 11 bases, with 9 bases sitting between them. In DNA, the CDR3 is TGTGCCAGCAGCTTAGGCGGAGGGGCACCCCTCCACTTT. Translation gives CASSLGGGAPLHF.

This CDR3 reads CASAGTATYEQYF. In DNA form, the CDR3 reads TGTGCCAGCGCGGGGACAGCAACCTACGAGCAGTACTTC. The chain joins TRBV28 to TRBJ2-7; TRBD1 is a possible D gene (7 bases). CDR3 length: 13 residues. Trimming stripped 8 bases from V and 2 bases from J, with 13 bases between. Germline-derived CDR1 and CDR2 are MDHEN and SYDVKM.

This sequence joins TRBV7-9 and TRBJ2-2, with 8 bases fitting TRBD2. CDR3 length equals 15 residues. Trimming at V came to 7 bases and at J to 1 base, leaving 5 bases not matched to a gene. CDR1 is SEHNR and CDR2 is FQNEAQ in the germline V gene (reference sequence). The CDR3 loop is CASTPGLVNTGELFF. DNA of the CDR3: TGTGCCAGCACCCCGGGACTAGTGAACACCGGGGAGCTGTTTTTT.